This T cell receptor beta chain came from a study of blood T cell repertoires in COVID-19. Background on the study: T cells, B-cell-depleted T cells, or PBMCs supplied cDNA or gDNA.

Methods used by the authors: Estimated nucleated cell counts came from reference gene primer amplification. The assay was immunoSEQ multiplex PCR, and TCRdb's table has in-frame clones only and misses some. The D gene and trimming were derived from the DNA, and the V and J assignments and clone size from that table. Of 180,000 or so clones in the sample, roughly 84% are singletons; the top ten hold around 1.2%. The study recruited people aged roughly 18 to 89 years across around 23 US areas. Participants had their cohort set by participant-reported clinical history. Germline assignment: CDR1 KGHSH and CDR2 LQKENI. V gave up 3 bases and J gave up 3 bases, with 9 bases separating them. The CDR3 has 13 residues.

The receptor was derived from a human donor with acute COVID-19. The donor label of this sample is uncertain. The source material was PBMCs or T cells enriched from blood (not recorded which). The chain links TRBV18 to TRBJ2-7; D might be TRBD1 (5 bases). DNA of the CDR3: TGTGCCAGCTCACCCGACAGAGTCTACGAGCAGTACTTC. It encodes CASSPDRVYEQYF.